Listed below are T cell receptor beta chains from one sample, sequenced in a study of T cell repertoires and HLA-DP antigens. Method: immunoSEQ multiplex PCR; TCRdb's copy keeps in-frame clones and lacks some. This table has over 60,000 clones, around three quarters appearing once. Their target antigens are unknown. Material: CD4+ T cells from PBMCs. The source of these receptors is a man between 60 and 70 years old in good health and CMV-seronegative. Both conserved end residues are part of each CDR3. Fields, in order: clone size, J gene, D gene, V gene, CDR3 DNA, CDR3 protein. A D gene is named only where the DNA matches it firmly. Rows give clone size only sometimes, using once, few, many, or a class for an expanded clone.

. TRBJ2-5 . TRBV14 TGTGCCAGCAGCCAAAACCCAGGTTTGGGACGATTGGAGACCCAGTACTTC CASSQNPGLGRLETQYF
. TRBJ2-5 . TRBV4-3 TGCGCCAGCAGCCAAACGGCGGACCAAGAGACCCAGTACTTC CASSQTADQETQYF
. TRBJ2-3 . TRBV19 TGTGCCAGTAGTGGAGGCAGGGGGGCCGCAGATACGCAGTATTTT CASSGGRGAADTQYF
. TRBJ2-3 TRBD2 TRBV9 TGTGCCAGCAGCGTCGGGACTAGCGGGAGAACAGATACGCAGTATTTT CASSVGTSGRTDTQYF
. TRBJ1-2 . TRBV7-9 TGTGCCAGCAGCTTAGTGGGTGCCCCGGAGGGCTACACCTTC CASSLVGAPEGYTF
. TRBJ2-2 . TRBV18 TGTGCCAGCTCACCATCGAACACCGGGGAGCTGTTTTTT CASSPSNTGELFF
. TRBJ1-5 . TRBV7-7 TGTGCCAGCAGCTTAGTGGGCCTAAAGAGCAATCAGCCCCAGCATTTT CASSLVGLKSNQPQHF
. TRBJ2-3 . TRBV6-1 TGTGCCAGCAGTGATTGGACAGCCTCTGACACAGATACGCAGTATTTT CASSDWTASDTDTQYF
. TRBJ2-1 . TRBV5-1 TGCGCCAGCAGCTTTGGGATGGGGAATGAGCAGTTCTTC CASSFGMGNEQFF
. TRBJ1-1 . TRBV14 TGTGCCAGCAGCCCTCGGCGTCAGGGGAACACTGAAGCTTTCTTT CASSPRRQGNTEAFF
. TRBJ2-7 TRBD1 TRBV27 TGTGCCAGCAGTTCAGGGACAGGCCTCTCCTACGAGCAGTACTTC CASSSGTGLSYEQYF
. TRBJ2-6 . TRBV9 TGTGCCAGCAGCGTTTACTCGGGTGGGGCCAACGTCCTGACTTTC CASSVYSGGANVLTF
. TRBJ1-2 TRBD1 TRBV7-9 TGTGCCAGCAGCGCAGGGACAGGGCCTGTATATGGCTACACCTTC CASSAGTGPVYGYTF
. TRBJ1-2 TRBD1 TRBV5-6 TGTGCCAGCAGCGCGACAGGGGCCAACTATGGCTACACCTTC CASSATGANYGYTF
. TRBJ1-2 . TRBV2 TGTGCCAGCAGTGGCATCGACAGGAACTATGGCTACACCTTC CASSGIDRNYGYTF
. TRBJ2-1 . TRBV7-3 TGTGCCAGCAGCTTACAAGCGTCTTCCTCCTACAATGAGCAGTTCTTC CASSLQASSSYNEQFF
few TRBJ1-3 . TRBV6-1 TGTGCCAGCAGTGAAGGAGGTTATGTAAACACCATATATTTT CASSEGGYVNTIYF
. TRBJ1-4 . TRBV4-3 TGCGCCAGCAGCCAAGAACCCCCGACAGGACTCAATGAAAAACTGTTTTTT CASSQEPPTGLNEKLFF